This passage covers 18 T cell receptor beta chains from one sample sequenced in a study of blood T cell repertoires in COVID-19. Measured with immunoSEQ multiplex PCR; TCRdb has only the in-frame clones, and not every one. The sample lists around 330,000 clones; approximately 87% were seen once. What was sequenced was peripheral blood. The origin of the receptors is a woman in her forties or fifties with active or convalescent COVID-19.

The chain has TRBV5-6 and TRBJ2-7, with D unresolved. CDR1 and CDR2 (germline): SGHDT, YYEEEE. The CDR3 is made up of 11 amino acids. The V end lost 2 bases, the J end lost 6 bases, and 6 bases lay between the germline ends. The CDR3 region is CASSFLCEQYF. Written as DNA, the CDR3 is TGTGCCAGCAGCTTTCTATGCGAGCAGTACTTC.

The chain carries TRBV5-1 and TRBJ2-5, with D tentatively TRBD2 (5 bases). This CDR3 has 13 amino acids. The germline gives CDR1 SGHRS, CDR2 YFSETQ. V lost 7 bases and J lost 5, with 15 bases in between. In nucleotides, the CDR3 is TGCGCCAGCCCCGGACGGGGTAGGGAGACCCAGTACTTC. Protein product: CASPGRGRETQYF.

The rearrangement links TRBV7-2 to TRBJ2-7; TRBD2 matches at 7 bases. Germline CDR1 and CDR2: SGHTA and FQGNSA. V shed 4 bases and J 3 bases; nucleotides not matched to a gene: 6. This CDR3 comprises 14 residues. As DNA, the CDR3 is TGTGCCAGCAGCTCAATGAGGACTAGCTACGAGCAGTACTTC. This gives the protein CASSSMRTSYEQYF.

The rearrangement links TRBV7-9 to TRBJ2-7; 9 bases fit TRBD2. V shed 0 bases, J shed 2 bases, and the junction held 5 bases outside the gene matches. Germline lookup yields CDR1 SEHNR and CDR2 FQNEAQ (reference sequence). The length of the CDR3 is 16 residues. The CDR3 DNA reads TGTGCCAGCAGCTTAGCCTTGGGACTAGCTACCTACGAGCAGTACTTC. This translates into CASSLALGLATYEQYF.

This chain connects TRBV30 to TRBJ2-2; 7 bases line up with TRBD1. The CDR3 is 14 amino acids. CDR1 is GTSNPN, CDR2 SVGIG, per germline (reference sequence). The V and J ends lost 3 bases and 0 bases, in that order; junction bases with no gene match: 1. CDR3 coding DNA: TGTGCCTGGAGAGACAGGGCGAACACCGGGGAGCTGTTTTTT. Translation gives CAWRDRANTGELFF.

This chain uses TRBV7-2 with TRBJ2-7, with 10 bases lining up with TRBD1. The CDR3 runs to 15 residues. Unmatched junction bases numbered 11, after V lost 5 bases and J lost 7 bases. Germline CDR1 is SGHTA and CDR2 is FQGNSA. DNA for the CDR3: TGTGCCAGCAGCCCTCCGGGACAGGGGACGAAAGAGCAGTACTTC. Translated: CASSPPGQGTKEQYF.

The rearrangement uses TRBV28 and TRBJ1-6; 12 positions agree with TRBD1. This CDR3 is 17 amino acids long. The V and J ends lost 1 base and 9 bases, in that order; junction bases with no gene match: 7. Germline CDR1 and CDR2: MDHEN and SYDVKM. As DNA, the CDR3 is TGTGCCAGCAGTTTATTTATGGGGACAGGGGGCTTTTCACCCCTCCACTTT. It yields the protein CASSLFMGTGGFSPLHF.

The gene calls are TRBV7-2 and TRBJ1-6; a weak D match, TRBD1 (5 bases). The CDR3 is 13 residues long. V was cut by 4 bases and J by 8 bases, with 9 bases left in between. Germline V gene sequence: CDR1 SGHTA, CDR2 FQGNSA. This chain's CDR3 is CASSWNRYSPLHF. The CDR3 nucleotides are TGTGCCAGCAGCTGGAACAGGTATTCACCCCTCCACTTT. Combining the CDR3 with reference TRBV7-2 and TRBJ1-6 gives the whole variable domain GAGVSQSPSNKVTEKGKDVELRCDPISGHTALYWYRQSLGQGLEFLIYFQGNSAPDKSGLPSDRFSAERTGGSVSTLTIQRTQQEDSAVYLCASSWNRYSPLHFGNGTRLTVT.

This chain connects TRBV6-6 to TRBJ2-7; possibly TRBD1 for D (6 bases). The CDR3 sequence is 12 residues long. Deletions cut 6 bases from V and 6 bases from J, with 12 bases between. Per germline, CDR1 MNHNY and CDR2 SVGAGI (reference sequence). In DNA form, the CDR3 reads TGTGCCAGCAGGTCACAGGGTTTCGAGCAGTACTTC. Encoded protein: CASRSQGFEQYF.

This clone was recorded only once. The chain joins TRBV19 to TRBJ2-2, with TRBD2 matching 7 bases. V lost 1 base, J lost 5 bases, and 1 base stayed unmatched. The germline V gene encodes CDR1 LNHDA and CDR2 SQIVND (reference sequence). The CDR3 extends over 14 amino acids. DNA of the CDR3: TGTGCCAGTAGTATAGTTAGCGGGACCGGGGAGCTGTTTTTT. It encodes CASSIVSGTGELFF.

J is TRBJ2-7 and V is TRBV2; 8 bases match TRBD1. Germline V gives CDR1 SNHLY, CDR2 FYNNEI. This CDR3 region has 14 residues. Germline trimming cut 6 bases from V and 9 bases from J; bases unmatched to any gene: 13. The CDR3 is CASRLDRGPNVQYF. CDR3 nucleotide sequence: TGTGCCAGCAGATTAGACAGGGGCCCAAATGTGCAGTACTTC.

In this sample, this clone turned up a few times. The chain joins TRBV15 to TRBJ2-6; 9 bases align to TRBD1. Germline CDR1 is LNHNV and CDR2 is YYDKDF (reference sequence). Germline trimming cut 0 bases from V and 6 bases from J; bases unmatched to any gene: 12. This CDR3 has 19 residues. The CDR3 here is CATSRDPWTGASEANVLTF. The CDR3 DNA sequence: TGTGCCACCAGCAGAGATCCTTGGACAGGGGCTTCCGAGGCCAACGTCCTGACTTTC.

J is TRBJ2-5 and V is TRBV11-1, with D hard to call. This CDR3 has 12 amino acids. CDR1 and CDR2 from the germline V gene are SGHAT and FQDESV (reference sequence). Between the trimmed V and J ends, which lost 3 bases and 9 bases, there was a span of 11 bases. CDR3 in amino acids: CASSFSIEAQYF. The CDR3 DNA is TGTGCCAGCAGCTTTAGCATCGAGGCCCAGTACTTC.

The rearrangement links TRBV28 to TRBJ2-7; 10 bases are shared with TRBD1. This CDR3 has 16 residues. V trimming: 5 bases; J trimming: 5 bases; junction bases outside the gene matches: 12. Germline CDR1 reads MDHEN; CDR2 reads SYDVKM. CDR3 sequence: CASSVTGQGNENEQYF. The CDR3 nucleotides are TGTGCCAGCAGTGTGACGGGACAGGGGAACGAGAACGAGCAGTACTTC.

The CDR3 loop is CASSLGRQPNSPLHF. The CDR3 DNA follows: TGTGCCAGCAGCTTGGGGCGGCAGCCAAATTCACCCCTCCACTTT. The rearrangement joins TRBV5-6 to TRBJ1-6; no reliable D call. Germline V gene sequence: CDR1 SGHDT, CDR2 YYEEEE. Trimming shortened V by 0 bases and J by 7 bases, and 11 bases separated the two germline ends. The CDR3 is 15 amino acids.

The rearrangement uses TRBV6-5 and TRBJ2-7; TRBD2 is a possible D gene (7 bases). V lost 6 bases and J 3 bases, leaving 15 bases between the germline ends. The CDR3 totals 14 residues. CDR1 is MNHEY, CDR2 SVGAGI, per germline. CDR3 sequence reads: CASRYGGAGYEQYF. The DNA of the CDR3 is TGTGCCAGCAGGTATGGGGGGGCAGGCTACGAGCAGTACTTC.

The V and J genes are TRBV7-8 and TRBJ1-1; 7 positions agree with TRBD1. CDR1 and CDR2 from the germline V gene are SGHVS and FQNEAQ. V trimming: 6 bases; J trimming: 4 bases; junction bases outside the gene matches: 11. CDR3 size: 15 residues. This chain's CDR3 is CASRRQGGGLTEAFF. The CDR3 coding sequence is TGTGCCAGCAGGAGACAGGGAGGAGGGCTCACTGAAGCTTTCTTT. The variable domain in full, completed from reference TRBV7-8 and TRBJ1-1, reads GAGVSQSPRYKVAKRGQDVALRCDPISGHVSLFWYQQALGQGPEFLTYFQNEAQLDKSGLPSDRFFAERPEGSVSTLKIQRTQQEDSAVYLCASRRQGGGLTEAFFGQGTRLTVV.

The chain uses TRBV6-5 and TRBJ2-3, with D possibly TRBD1 on 5 matching bases. The CDR3 spans 15 residues. The germline gives CDR1 MNHEY, CDR2 SVGAGI. V was trimmed by 1 base and J by 2 bases, leaving 10 bases between them. This CDR3 reads CASSYWGTPTDTQYF. As DNA, the CDR3 is TGTGCCAGCAGTTACTGGGGCACTCCCACAGATACGCAGTATTTT.